This TCR beta chain came from a study of CD8+ T cells in alopecia areata. Whole-study findings and limits: Across lesional scalp, and particularly alopecia totalis/universalis, clonality surpassed that of normal scalp.

This clone has just a few counts. Its matching antigen is unknown. Once RNA had been extracted, it was reverse transcribed into cDNA to act as the sequencing template. TCRdb keeps only in-frame clones here, not all; method: immunoSEQ multiplex PCR. Of over 150,000 clones in the sample, roughly 60% were seen once. The sequenced sample was CD4+ T cells sorted from blood, obtained at week 0. This clonotype was sampled from a human donor with alopecia areata.

The CDR3 protein is CAWSRGGGIQPQHF. For the CDR3, the DNA is TGTGCCTGGAGTCGAGGTGGGGGAATTCAGCCCCAGCATTTT. The V and J genes are TRBV30 and TRBJ1-5; maybe TRBD1 (5 bases). Trimming removed 2 bases from V and 6 bases from J, with 14 bases in between. Germline loops: CDR1 GTSNPN, CDR2 SVGIG (reference sequence). The CDR3 covers 14 residues.